Following are 27 T cell receptor beta chains from one sample sequenced in a study of blood T cell repertoires in COVID-19. Using immunoSEQ multiplex PCR, the repertoire was profiled, and TCRdb retains in-frame clones only, with some absent. The sample holds 95,000 to 110,000 clones, approximately 89% seen once. Sequencing used peripheral blood. These receptors were taken from a man aged 50 to 59 with active or convalescent COVID-19.

DNA of the CDR3: TGTGCCAGCAGCTCCCCCGGGCGGGGGGCGTATTGGCAGTACTTC. Protein sequence: CASSSPGRGAYWQYF. V gene TRBV7-2 combines with J gene TRBJ2-7; TRBD2 matches 8 bases. The CDR3 sequence is 15 residues long. V dropped 4 bases and J dropped 9; count of bases not matched to a gene: 14. Germline V gene lookup returns CDR1 SGHTA and CDR2 FQGNSA.

The J gene is TRBJ2-1, the V gene TRBV29-1, with TRBD2 identical over 11 bases. This CDR3 region has 13 residues. Germline CDR1 SQVTM, CDR2 ANQGSEA. The junction had 1 base not matched to a gene; V was cut back by 5 bases and J by 4 bases. This CDR3 reads CSVRLAGYNEQFF. CDR3 DNA sequence: TGCAGCGTTCGACTAGCGGGGTACAATGAGCAGTTCTTC.

The V and J genes are TRBV27 and TRBJ2-1; D possibly corresponds to TRBD1 (5 bases). V shed 10 bases and J shed 9 bases, with 16 bases lying between them. The length of the CDR3 is 12 residues. From germline, CDR1 is MNHEY and CDR2 SMNVEV (reference sequence). This CDR3 reads CATMTRVTEQFF. DNA of the CDR3: TGTGCCACCATGACCAGGGTAACTGAGCAGTTCTTC.

A single count supports this clone. The chain employs TRBV3-1 (or the pseudogene TRBV3-2) and TRBJ1-2; D is ambiguous. The V and J ends lost 0 bases and 7 bases respectively, with 15 bases between them. CDR3 size: 15 residues. The germline gives CDR1 LGHDT, CDR2 YNNKEL (reference sequence). CDR3 amino acids: CASSQDVRFRGGYTF. For the CDR3, the DNA is TGTGCCAGCAGCCAAGATGTGCGGTTCCGAGGTGGCTACACCTTC.

This clone was observed a single time. This chain uses TRBV19 with TRBJ2-1; possible D gene TRBD1, 6 bases. The CDR3 consists of 14 residues. The V and J ends lost 3 bases and 4 bases respectively, with 10 bases between them. Germline V gene data show CDR1 as LNHDA and CDR2 as SQIVND (reference sequence). CDR3 loop: CASSMGRGYNEQFF. In DNA, the CDR3 is TGTGCCAGTAGTATGGGCAGGGGATACAATGAGCAGTTCTTC.

The chain carries TRBV29-1 and TRBJ1-2; D unclear. The V gene's germline CDR1 is SQVTM and CDR2 ANQGSEA. Trimming took off 8 bases at V and 2 bases at J, with 15 bases between the two ends. This CDR3 contains 13 residues. The CDR3 DNA reads as TGCAGCACTTACCCCACCGGGAACTATGGCTACACCTTC. Its protein is CSTYPTGNYGYTF. The variable domain in full, with the rest retrieved from reference TRBV29-1 and TRBJ1-2, is SAVISQKPSRDICQRGTSLTIQCQVDSQVTMMFWYRQQPGQSLTLIATANQGSEATYESGFVIDKFPISRPNLTFSTLTVSNMSPEDSSIYLCSTYPTGNYGYTFGSGTRLTVV.

The rearrangement uses TRBV6-6 and TRBJ2-7; D possibly corresponds to TRBD1 (5 bases). Germline CDR1 and CDR2: MNHNY and SVGAGI (reference sequence). The CDR3 totals 14 residues. V shed 6 bases and J shed 4 bases, with 16 bases lying between them. The chain's CDR3 is CASRRTTSPYEQYF. CDR3 bases: TGTGCCAGCAGGAGGACAACATCCCCTTACGAGCAGTACTTC.

V gene TRBV7-2 combines with J gene TRBJ1-2; 9 nucleotides align to TRBD1. The CDR3 contains 13 residues. The germline V gene has CDR1 SGHTA and CDR2 FQGNSA. The V and J ends lost 5 bases and 6 bases, in that order; junction bases with no gene match: 4. This CDR3 is CASSIGTGHGYTF. The CDR3 region has the DNA TGTGCCAGCAGCATTGGGACAGGGCATGGCTACACCTTC.

This clone was recorded once. The rearrangement joins TRBV27 to TRBJ2-7; 8 bases are shared with TRBD2. Germline lookup yields CDR1 MNHEY and CDR2 SMNVEV (reference sequence). The CDR3 runs to 16 residues. V dropped 5 bases and J dropped 6; count of bases not matched to a gene: 15. CDR3 protein: CASSHLLAGYLSEQYF. The CDR3 coding sequence is TGTGCCAGCAGTCACCTCCTAGCGGGTTACCTTAGCGAGCAGTACTTC.

This sequence joins TRBV28 and TRBJ2-7; D not certain. Trimming shortened V by 2 bases and J by 3 bases, and 17 bases separated the two germline ends. Germline CDR1 is MDHEN and CDR2 is SYDVKM. This CDR3 is 16 amino acids long. The CDR3 region has the DNA TGTGCCAGCAGTTTACCCCTTTTGGGCCTCGACTACGAGCAGTACTTC. Residues: CASSLPLLGLDYEQYF. The whole variable domain, filled in from reference TRBV28 and TRBJ2-7, reads DVKVTQSSRYLVKRTGEKVFLECVQDMDHENMFWYRQDPGLGLRLIYFSYDVKMKEKGDIPEGYSVSREKKERFSLILESASTNQTSMYLCASSLPLLGLDYEQYFGPGTRLTVT.

This chain connects TRBV9 to TRBJ2-4, with D possibly TRBD1 on 6 matching bases. With 0 bases removed from V and 7 bases from J, the gap between germline ends came to 14 bases. The CDR3 has 15 residues. Germline assignment: CDR1 SGDLS and CDR2 YYNGEE. The CDR3 region is CASSVGGSGANIQYF. The CDR3 DNA sequence: TGTGCCAGCAGCGTAGGAGGTTCAGGGGCCAACATTCAGTACTTC.

The chain recombines TRBV13 with TRBJ2-2, with D possibly being TRBD1 (6 bases). Trimming left V 3 bases short and J 6 bases short, with 14 bases between. Germline CDR1 PRHDT, CDR2 FYEKMQ (reference sequence). The CDR3 extends over 15 amino acids. The CDR3 protein is CASSFRGIGAGELFF. In nucleotides, the CDR3 is TGTGCCAGCAGCTTTAGGGGGATCGGTGCCGGGGAGCTGTTTTTT.

The chain carries TRBV7-2 and TRBJ1-2, with D possibly being TRBD1 (6 bases). Trimming shortened V by 6 bases and J by 4 bases, and 21 bases separated the two germline ends. The CDR3 runs 16 residues. CDR1 and CDR2 from the germline V gene are SGHTA and FQGNSA. The CDR3 DNA follows: TGTGCCAGCAGGCCCGGGGGGGGGCTTCAGGGCTATGGCTACACCTTC. It is translated as CASRPGGGLQGYGYTF. Full variable domain (missing parts from reference TRBV7-2 and TRBJ1-2): GAGVSQSPSNKVTEKGKDVELRCDPISGHTALYWYRQSLGQGLEFLIYFQGNSAPDKSGLPSDRFSAERTGGSVSTLTIQRTQQEDSAVYLCASRPGGGLQGYGYTFGSGTRLTVV.

The chain carries TRBV29-1 and TRBJ2-7, with D perhaps TRBD2 (5 bases). The CDR3 totals 13 residues. Deletions cut 3 bases from V and 5 bases from J, with 14 bases between. Per germline, CDR1 SQVTM and CDR2 ANQGSEA. The CDR3 DNA is TGCAGCGTTGAGAGTTCAGGTAGCGACGAGCAGTACTTC. Translated: CSVESSGSDEQYF.

The chain recombines TRBV28 with TRBJ1-2; D is perhaps TRBD1 (6 bases). In germline, CDR1 is MDHEN, CDR2 SYDVKM. This CDR3 contains 16 residues. V was pared by 3 bases and J by 4 bases, with 18 bases between. The CDR3: CASSLYRDTEVYGYTF. CDR3 coding DNA: TGTGCCAGCAGTTTGTACCGGGACACGGAAGTCTATGGCTACACCTTC.

The gene calls are TRBV5-1 and TRBJ2-3; 10 bases line up with TRBD2. The J segment lost 6 bases and the V segment lost 8 bases, leaving 9 bases of the junction unmatched. CDR1 is SGHRS and CDR2 is YFSETQ in the germline V gene. This CDR3 is 14 amino acids long. The CDR3 protein is CASTLAGAVDTQYF. The CDR3 coding sequence is TGCGCCAGTACCCTAGCGGGAGCGGTGGATACGCAGTATTTT.

A few counts support this clone. The rearrangement links TRBV28 to TRBJ1-2, with 7 bases that match TRBD1. The CDR3 length is 13 residues. Germline V gene data show CDR1 as MDHEN and CDR2 as SYDVKM. The junction had 6 bases not matched to a gene; V was cut back by 6 bases and J by 5 bases. CDR3 residues: CASRKQGPYGYTF. The CDR3 bases are TGTGCCAGCAGAAAACAGGGGCCATATGGCTACACCTTC.

The chain is built from TRBV7-2 and TRBJ1-3; D unclear. From germline, CDR1 is SGHTA and CDR2 FQGNSA. Trimming removed 2 bases from V and 2 bases from J, with 10 bases in between. The CDR3 contains 15 residues. CDR3 region: CASSLSAAAGNTIYF. CDR3 coding DNA: TGTGCCAGCAGCTTATCCGCGGCGGCTGGAAACACCATATATTTT.

The rearrangement uses TRBV6-1 and TRBJ1-2; D remains unclear. The V gene lost 2 bases and the J gene lost 7 bases, with 5 bases spanning the gap. The CDR3 has 11 amino acids. Germline V gives CDR1 MNHNS, CDR2 SASEGT. CDR3 bases: TGTGCCAGCAGTGAATCGAGTGGCTACACCTTC. Translating it yields CASSESSGYTF.

The V gene is TRBV29-1, the J gene TRBJ2-3, with D uncertain. V lost 2 bases, J lost 6 bases, and 6 bases lay in between. The germline gives CDR1 SQVTM, CDR2 ANQGSEA. The length of the CDR3 is 11 residues. The CDR3 loop is CSVETQDTQYF. CDR3 bases: TGCAGCGTTGAAACGCAGGATACGCAGTATTTT.

This rearrangement joins TRBV3-1 (or the pseudogene TRBV3-2) to TRBJ2-1, with 10 nucleotides matching TRBD2. The germline gives CDR1 LGHDT, CDR2 YNNKEL (reference sequence). This CDR3 spans 19 amino acids. The ends lost 4 bases at V and 3 bases at J; junction bases unmatched: 15. The chain's CDR3 is CASSPRTAWTSGNYNEQFF. CDR3 bases: TGTGCCAGCAGCCCCCGAACGGCCTGGACTAGCGGAAACTACAATGAGCAGTTCTTC.

The rearrangement links TRBV3-1 (or the pseudogene TRBV3-2) to TRBJ2-5; 10 bases fit TRBD1. Germline V lookup: CDR1 LGHDT, CDR2 YNNKEL (reference sequence). Trimming took 1 base from V and 3 from J; bases not matched to a gene: 8. This CDR3 contains 17 residues. CDR3 residues: CASSQGVPGTGEETQYF. The CDR3 bases are TGTGCCAGCAGCCAAGGGGTACCAGGGACAGGGGAAGAGACCCAGTACTTC.

The chain couples TRBV4-3 to TRBJ2-2; maybe TRBD2 (5 bases). This CDR3 is 17 amino acids long. Germline lookup yields CDR1 LGHNA and CDR2 YSLEER. Trimming pared 0 bases from V and 2 bases from J, leaving 13 bases between. The DNA of the CDR3 is TGCGCCAGCAGCCAAGATCGGGGAAGGGCTAACACCGGGGAGCTGTTTTTT. Translated: CASSQDRGRANTGELFF.

This clone was picked up a small number of times. This chain joins TRBV6-4 and TRBJ1-3; the D gene is possibly TRBD1 (5 bases). The ends were cut back, 0 bases at V and 2 bases at J, with 8 bases in the middle. The CDR3 consists of 15 residues. CDR1 MRHNA and CDR2 SNTAGT come from the germline V gene. The CDR3 bases are TGTGCCAGCAGTGACTCCGGGGGAGCTGGAAACACCATATATTTT. Translating it yields CASSDSGGAGNTIYF.

The chain is built from TRBV28 and TRBJ2-1; maybe TRBD1 (6 bases). V lost 5 bases to trimming and J lost 6 bases, with 14 bases between them. The CDR3 loop spans 14 amino acids. Germline loops: CDR1 MDHEN, CDR2 SYDVKM. This CDR3 is CASSTRRGRNEQFF. CDR3 nucleotides: TGTGCCAGCAGTACACGCAGGGGTCGCAATGAGCAGTTCTTC.

The chain employs TRBV2 and TRBJ2-1; weak D call: TRBD1 (5 bases). The V gene lost 6 bases and the J gene lost 10 bases, with 16 bases spanning the gap. This CDR3 contains 13 residues. Germline V lookup: CDR1 SNHLY, CDR2 FYNNEI. This CDR3 is CASRQGLGQEQFF. The DNA for the CDR3 is TGTGCCAGCAGGCAGGGTCTCGGGCAGGAGCAGTTCTTC.

The chain recombines TRBV27 with TRBJ1-4, with D hard to call. V shed 6 bases and J shed 10 bases, with 12 bases lying between them. There are 12 residues in the CDR3. Germline loops: CDR1 MNHEY, CDR2 SMNVEV (reference sequence). The CDR3 bases are TGTGCCAGCAGAGCCCCCGAGGGAAAACTGTTTTTT. Encoded protein: CASRAPEGKLFF.